This section outlines one TCR beta chain sequence together with its context. Its target is unknown. In the PCR, 60 Vbeta and 13 Jbeta primers were used. Clones were read by immunoSEQ multiplex PCR, and TCRdb kept only the in-frame ones, dropping some. The table has 150,000 to 180,000 clones, roughly 77% seen once. The record originates from a study of cytomegalovirus exposure and HLA in healthy donors. General study findings and limits: Equally common other TCR beta chains were less clonally expanded than HLA-associated ones, a later analysis found.

The CDR3 covers 15 residues. The trim removed 4 bases at V and 5 bases at J, leaving 10 bases unmatched. Germline assignment: CDR1 SGHNT and CDR2 YYREEE (reference sequence). The chain links TRBV5-4 to TRBJ1-1; 8 bases map to TRBD1. This TCR was recovered from a man aged 25 to 45 in good health and CMV-seropositive. The source material was PBMCs. The CDR3 spells CASSLDGQGGTEAFF. The CDR3 DNA reads TGTGCCAGCAGCCTTGATGGACAGGGAGGTACTGAAGCTTTCTTT. Looking up the rest from reference TRBV5-4 and TRBJ1-1 gives the full variable domain: ETGVTQSPTHLIKTRGQQVTLRCSSQSGHNTVSWYQQALGQGPQFIFQYYREEENGRGNFPPRFSGLQFPNYSSELNVNALELDDSALYLCASSLDGQGGTEAFFGQGTRLTVV.